This is a list of T cell receptor beta chains from one sample in a study of patients and donors after allogeneic stem cell transplantation. TCRdb used MiXCR to reprocess the RT-PCR reads, holding one entry per CDR3 protein. There are over 350,000 distinct CDR3 sequences in the sample; around 16% occur only once, and roughly 7% lies in the top ten. The sample consisted of blood, either unsorted or a sorted T cell fraction (not recorded which). These receptor sequences come from a human donor who was either an allogeneic HSCT recipient or a stem cell or donor lymphocyte infusion donor (not recorded which). It is not recorded whose cells these are; they may come from a transplant donor. The CDR3 runs from the conserved cysteine through the conserved F or W. The D gene is left open where the match is weak. Some rows mark clone size as missing; the rest say once, few, many or name a class of expanded clone.

CASSERTVYNEQFF	TGTGCCAGCAGTGAAAGGACAGTTTACAATGAGCAGTTCTTC	NA	NA	TRBJ2-1	TRBV25-1
CSAPRGYEQYF	TGCAGTGCGCCCAGGGGCTACGAGCAGTACTTC	NA	NA	TRBJ2-7	TRBV20-1
CASSQGQGSGETQYF	TGCGCCAGCAGCCAAGGACAGGGCTCCGGAGAGACCCAGTACTTC	NA	TRBD1	TRBJ2-5	TRBV4-3
CASGFGQSGNTIYF	TGTGCCAGCGGGTTCGGACAGTCTGGAAACACCATATATTTT	few	NA	TRBJ1-3	TRBV6-1
CASSLAVGSPEAFF	TGCGCCAGCAGCTTGGCCGTAGGGTCCCCTGAAGCTTTCTTT	few	NA	TRBJ1-1	TRBV5-1
CASSVAAGSYNEQFF	TGTGCCAGCAGCGTAGCGGCGGGCTCCTACAATGAGCAGTTCTTC	NA	NA	TRBJ2-1	TRBV9
CASSLVRGRSPEQYF	TGTGCCAGCAGCTTAGTACGGGGGAGGTCTCCCGAGCAGTACTTC	few	NA	TRBJ2-7	TRBV11-2
CASSLSLAVRNEQFF	TGCGCCAGCAGCTTGAGCCTAGCGGTTCGCAATGAGCAGTTCTTC	many	TRBD2	TRBJ2-1	TRBV5-1
CASSLALETQYF	TGTGCCAGCAGCTTAGCTCTAGAGACCCAGTACTTC	many	NA	TRBJ2-5	TRBV7-2
CASSHGGAGANVLTF	TGTGCCAGCAGCCACGGGGGGGCTGGGGCCAACGTCCTGACTTTC	NA	TRBD2	TRBJ2-6	TRBV12-3/TRBV12-4
CASSMTDYFSYEQYF	TGTGCCAGCAGCATGACAGATTATTTCTCCTACGAGCAGTACTTC	few	NA	TRBJ2-7	TRBV14
CASRGTGGYGYTF	TGTGCCAGCAGGGGGACAGGGGGCTATGGCTACACCTTC	NA	TRBD1	TRBJ1-2	TRBV2
CASKRDASNQPQHF	TGTGCCAGCAAAAGGGATGCCAGCAATCAGCCCCAGCATTTT	NA	NA	TRBJ1-5	TRBV27
CSVSTDTQYF	TGCAGTGTTAGCACAGATACGCAGTATTTT	NA	NA	TRBJ2-3	TRBV20-1
CATSDLVAADTQYF	TGTGCCACCAGTGATTTAGTAGCGGCCGATACGCAGTATTTT	few	NA	TRBJ2-3	TRBV24-1